This T cell receptor beta chain stems from a study of T cells in Graves' hyperthyroidism and ophthalmopathy. Amplification targeted TCR beta CDR3 regions from RNA transcripts. An initial round of RT-PCR targeting the TCR CDR3 relied on the HTBI primer set. Via MiXCR, TCRdb re-called the multiplex PCR reads, giving one row per CDR3 protein. The sample yields approximately 600,000 distinct CDR3 sequences, around 14% seen once. With 2 bases removed from V and 14 bases from J, the gap between germline ends came to 18 bases. The germline CDR1 and CDR2 sequences are SGHDN and FVKESK. The CDR3 extends over 13 amino acids.

The sequence was obtained from a young woman with Graves' ophthalmopathy. The specimen sequenced was blood. The genes are TRBV14 and TRBJ1-2, with D perhaps TRBD1 (5 bases). The CDR3 protein is CASSQFFGTAITF. The CDR3 DNA sequence: TGTGCCAGCAGCCAATTTTTCGGGACGGCTATAACCTTC.